This T cell receptor beta chain was retrieved from a study of T cell changes during pregnancy in multiple sclerosis. The protocol was immunoSEQ multiplex PCR, while the TCRdb copy is restricted to in-frame clones and leaves out a portion. The sample lists roughly 70,000 clones, approximately 92% seen once, with less than 2.5% in the top ten. In germline, CDR1 is SEHNR, CDR2 FQNEAQ (reference sequence). V was pared by 5 bases and J by 0 bases, with 1 base of the junction left unmatched. CDR3 length: 16 amino acids. The receptor comes from a female donor with multiple sclerosis, enrolled in a pregnancy study. The chain uses TRBV7-9 and TRBJ2-2, with TRBD2 matching 12 bases. The source material was peripheral blood, sampled before pregnancy. CDR3 sequence reads: CASSRLAGANTGELFF. CDR3 in DNA: TGTGCCAGCAGCCGACTAGCGGGAGCGAACACCGGGGAGCTGTTTTTT.